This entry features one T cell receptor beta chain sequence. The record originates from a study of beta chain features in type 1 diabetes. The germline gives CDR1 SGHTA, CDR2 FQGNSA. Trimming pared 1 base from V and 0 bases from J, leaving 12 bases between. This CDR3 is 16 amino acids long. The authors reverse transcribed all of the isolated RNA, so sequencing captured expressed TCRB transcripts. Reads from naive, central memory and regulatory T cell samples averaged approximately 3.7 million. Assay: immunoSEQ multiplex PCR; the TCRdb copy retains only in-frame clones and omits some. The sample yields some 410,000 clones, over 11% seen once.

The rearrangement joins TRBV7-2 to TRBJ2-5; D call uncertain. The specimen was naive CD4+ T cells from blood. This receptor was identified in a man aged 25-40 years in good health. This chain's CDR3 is CASSLGRRTYQETQYF. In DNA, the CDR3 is TGTGCCAGCAGCTTAGGTAGGCGGACCTACCAAGAGACCCAGTACTTC.